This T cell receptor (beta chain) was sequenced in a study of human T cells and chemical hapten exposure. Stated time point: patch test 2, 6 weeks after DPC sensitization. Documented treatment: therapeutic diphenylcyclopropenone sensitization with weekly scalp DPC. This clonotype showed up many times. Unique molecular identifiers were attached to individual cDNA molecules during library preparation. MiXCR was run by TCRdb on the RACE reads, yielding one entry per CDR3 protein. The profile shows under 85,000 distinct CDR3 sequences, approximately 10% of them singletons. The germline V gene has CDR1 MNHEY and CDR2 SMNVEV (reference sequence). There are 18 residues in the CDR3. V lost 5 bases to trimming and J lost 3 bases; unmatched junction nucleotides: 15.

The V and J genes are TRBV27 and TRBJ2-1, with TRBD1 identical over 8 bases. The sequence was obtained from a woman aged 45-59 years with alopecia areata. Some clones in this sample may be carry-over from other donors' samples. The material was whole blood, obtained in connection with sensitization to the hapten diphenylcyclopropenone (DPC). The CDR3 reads CASSRRNRTGPLYNEQFF. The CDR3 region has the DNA TGTGCCAGCAGTCGACGGAATCGGACAGGGCCCCTCTACAATGAGCAGTTCTTC.